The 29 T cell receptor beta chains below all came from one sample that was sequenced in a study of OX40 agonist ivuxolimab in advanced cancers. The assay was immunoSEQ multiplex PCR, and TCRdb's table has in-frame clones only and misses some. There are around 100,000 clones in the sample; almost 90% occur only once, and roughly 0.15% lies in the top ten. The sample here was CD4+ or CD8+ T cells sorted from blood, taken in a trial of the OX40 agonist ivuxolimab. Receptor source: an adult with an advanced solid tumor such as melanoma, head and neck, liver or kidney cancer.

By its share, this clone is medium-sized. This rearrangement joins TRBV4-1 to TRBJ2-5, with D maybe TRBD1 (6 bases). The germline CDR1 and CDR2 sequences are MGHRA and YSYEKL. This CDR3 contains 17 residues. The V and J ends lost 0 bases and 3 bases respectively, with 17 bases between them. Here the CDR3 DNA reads TGCGCCAGCAGCCAAGATCTGTTCCCCGGGACAAAAGAGACCCAGTACTTC. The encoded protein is CASSQDLFPGTKETQYF.

The CDR3 DNA reads TGTGCCAGCAGCTTAACGCCCAGCTACAATGAGCAGTTCTTC. The encoded protein is CASSLTPSYNEQFF. V usage is TRBV11-2 and J usage is TRBJ2-1; no firm D call. This CDR3 has 14 amino acids. Looked up from germline, CDR1 is SGHAT and CDR2 is FQNNGV. With 2 bases removed from V and 3 bases from J, the gap between germline ends came to 8 bases.

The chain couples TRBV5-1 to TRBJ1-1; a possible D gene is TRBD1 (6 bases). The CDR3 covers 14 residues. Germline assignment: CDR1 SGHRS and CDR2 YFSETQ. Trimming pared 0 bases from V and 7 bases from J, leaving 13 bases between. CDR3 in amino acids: CASSLVPGEGEAFF. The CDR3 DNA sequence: TGCGCCAGCAGCTTGGTTCCAGGGGAGGGTGAAGCTTTCTTT.

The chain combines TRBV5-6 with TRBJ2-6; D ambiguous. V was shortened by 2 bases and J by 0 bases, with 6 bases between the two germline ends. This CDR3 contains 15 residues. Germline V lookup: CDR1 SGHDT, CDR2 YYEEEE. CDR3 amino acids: CASSFSVSGANVLTF. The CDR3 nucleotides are TGTGCCAGCAGCTTCTCCGTCTCTGGGGCCAACGTCCTGACTTTC. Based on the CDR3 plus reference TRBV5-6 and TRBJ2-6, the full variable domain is DAGVTQSPTHLIKTRGQQVTLRCSPKSGHDTVSWYQQALGQGPQFIFQYYEEEERQRGNFPDRFSGHQFPNYSSELNVNALLLGDSALYLCASSFSVSGANVLTFGAGSRLTVL.

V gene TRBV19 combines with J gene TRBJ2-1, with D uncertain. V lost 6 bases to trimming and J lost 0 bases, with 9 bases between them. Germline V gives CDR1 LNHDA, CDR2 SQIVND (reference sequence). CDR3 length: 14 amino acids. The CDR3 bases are TGTGCCAGTAGGGGCCCGAGCTCCTACAATGAGCAGTTCTTC. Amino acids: CASRGPSSYNEQFF.

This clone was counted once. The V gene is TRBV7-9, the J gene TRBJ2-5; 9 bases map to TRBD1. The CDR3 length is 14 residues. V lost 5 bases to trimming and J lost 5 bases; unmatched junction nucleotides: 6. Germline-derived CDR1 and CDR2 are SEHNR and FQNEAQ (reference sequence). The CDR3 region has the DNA TGTGCCAGCAGCCCGGGACAGGGTCGGGAGACCCAGTACTTC. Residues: CASSPGQGRETQYF. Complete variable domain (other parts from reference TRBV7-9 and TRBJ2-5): DTGVSQNPRHKITKRGQNVTFRCDPISEHNRLYWYRQTLGQGPEFLTYFQNEAQLEKSRLLSDRFSAERPKGSFSTLEIQRTEQGDSAMYLCASSPGQGRETQYFGPGTRLLVL.

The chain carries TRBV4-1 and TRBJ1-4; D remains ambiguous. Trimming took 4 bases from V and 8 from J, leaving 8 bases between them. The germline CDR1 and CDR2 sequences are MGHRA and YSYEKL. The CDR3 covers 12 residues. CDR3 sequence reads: CASSRFEEKLFF. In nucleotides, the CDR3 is TGCGCCAGCAGCCGTTTCGAAGAAAAACTGTTTTTT.

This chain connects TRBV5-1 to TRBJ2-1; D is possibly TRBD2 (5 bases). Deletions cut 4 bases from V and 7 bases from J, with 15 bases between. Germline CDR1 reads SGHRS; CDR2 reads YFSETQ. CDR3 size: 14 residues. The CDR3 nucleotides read TGCGCCAGCAGCGCGGGCAGTCCGGGGAATGAGCAGTTCTTC. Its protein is CASSAGSPGNEQFF. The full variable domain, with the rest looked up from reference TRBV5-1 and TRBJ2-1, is KAGVTQTPRYLIKTRGQQVTLSCSPISGHRSVSWYQQTPGQGLQFLFEYFSETQRNKGNFPGRFSGRQFSNSRSEMNVSTLELGDSALYLCASSAGSPGNEQFFGPGTRLTVL.

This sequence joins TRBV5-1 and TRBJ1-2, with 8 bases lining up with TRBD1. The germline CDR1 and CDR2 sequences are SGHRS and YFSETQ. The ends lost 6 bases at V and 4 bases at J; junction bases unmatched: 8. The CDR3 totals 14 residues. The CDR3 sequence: CASNRDRGSYGYTF. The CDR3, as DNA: TGCGCCAGCAATAGAGACAGGGGCTCCTATGGCTACACCTTC.

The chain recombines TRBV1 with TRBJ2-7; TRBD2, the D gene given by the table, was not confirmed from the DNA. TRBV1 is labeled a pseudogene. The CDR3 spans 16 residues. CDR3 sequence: CTSSHLLLAGPYEQYF. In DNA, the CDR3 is TGCACCAGCAGCCACCTCTTGCTAGCGGGGCCCTACGAGCAGTACTTC.

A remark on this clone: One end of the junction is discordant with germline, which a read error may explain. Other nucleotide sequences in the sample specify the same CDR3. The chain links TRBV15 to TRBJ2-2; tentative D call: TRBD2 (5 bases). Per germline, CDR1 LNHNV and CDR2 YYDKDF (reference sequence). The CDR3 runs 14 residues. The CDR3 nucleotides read TGCGCCACCAGCGGAGAACGGTGGGGCGGGGAGCTGTTTTTT. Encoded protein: CATSGERWGGELFF.

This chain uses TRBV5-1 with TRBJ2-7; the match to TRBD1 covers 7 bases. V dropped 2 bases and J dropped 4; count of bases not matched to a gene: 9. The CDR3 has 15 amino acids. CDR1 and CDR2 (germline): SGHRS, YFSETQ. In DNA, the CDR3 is TGCGCCAGCAGCTTACGACAGGGCCCCAGGTACGAGCAGTACTTC. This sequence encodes CASSLRQGPRYEQYF.

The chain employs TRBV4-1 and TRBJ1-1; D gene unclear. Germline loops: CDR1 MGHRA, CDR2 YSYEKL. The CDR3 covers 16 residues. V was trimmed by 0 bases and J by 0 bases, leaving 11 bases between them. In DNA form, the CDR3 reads TGCGCCAGCAGCCAAGATAGGACGGAGATGAACACTGAAGCTTTCTTT. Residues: CASSQDRTEMNTEAFF.

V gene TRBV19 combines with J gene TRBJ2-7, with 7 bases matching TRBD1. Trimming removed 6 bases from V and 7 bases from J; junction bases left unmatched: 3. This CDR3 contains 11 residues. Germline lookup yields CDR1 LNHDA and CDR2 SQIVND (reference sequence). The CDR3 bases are TGTGCCAGTAGACAGGGGCGGGAGCAGTACTTC. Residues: CASRQGREQYF.

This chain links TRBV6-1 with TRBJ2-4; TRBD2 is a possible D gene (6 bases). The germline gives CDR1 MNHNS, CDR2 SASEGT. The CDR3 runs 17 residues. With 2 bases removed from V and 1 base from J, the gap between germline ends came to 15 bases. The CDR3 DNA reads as TGTGCCAGCAGTGAAAGATCGGGGGTGAGGGCCAAAAACATTCAGTACTTC. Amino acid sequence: CASSERSGVRAKNIQYF.

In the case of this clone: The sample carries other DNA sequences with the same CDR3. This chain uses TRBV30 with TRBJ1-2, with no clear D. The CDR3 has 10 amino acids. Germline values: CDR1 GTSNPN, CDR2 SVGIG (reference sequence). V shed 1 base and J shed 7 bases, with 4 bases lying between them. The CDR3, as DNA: TGTGCCTGGAGTGGGGTTGGCTACACCTTC. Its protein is CAWSGVGYTF.

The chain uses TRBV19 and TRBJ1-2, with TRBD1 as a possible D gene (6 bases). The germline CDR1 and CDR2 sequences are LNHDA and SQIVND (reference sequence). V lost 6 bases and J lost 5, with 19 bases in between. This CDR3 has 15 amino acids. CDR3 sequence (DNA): TGTGCCAGTAGAAGTATGGACAGTTCTCGGTATGGCTACACCTTC. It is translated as CASRSMDSSRYGYTF. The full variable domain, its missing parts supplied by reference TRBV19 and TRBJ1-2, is DGGITQSPKYLFRKEGQNVTLSCEQNLNHDAMYWYRQDPGQGLRLIYYSQIVNDFQKGDIAEGYSVSREKKESFPLTVTSAQKNPTAFYLCASRSMDSSRYGYTFGSGTRLTVV.

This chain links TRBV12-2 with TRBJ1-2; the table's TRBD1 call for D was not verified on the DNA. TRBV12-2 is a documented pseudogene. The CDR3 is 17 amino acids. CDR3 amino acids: CASRQKTGKSLNYGYTF. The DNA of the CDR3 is TGTGCAAGTCGCCAAAAGACAGGGAAGTCCCTAAACTATGGCTACACCTTC.

The CDR3 sequence is CAWSMGGATNEKLFF. The CDR3 region has the DNA TGTGCCTGGAGTATGGGGGGTGCAACTAATGAAAAACTGTTTTTT. J is TRBJ1-4 and V is TRBV30, with a weak D call TRBD1 (5 bases). The V gene lost 2 bases and the J gene lost 0 bases, with 10 bases spanning the gap. This CDR3 has 15 residues. Per germline, CDR1 GTSNPN and CDR2 SVGIG (reference sequence).

The CDR3 DNA reads as TGTGCCAGCAGTTTAGTGGCGGACTATGGCTACACCTTC. Translated: CASSLVADYGYTF. The rearrangement joins TRBV28 to TRBJ1-2; D is uncertain. This CDR3 region has 13 residues. Germline CDR1 and CDR2: MDHEN and SYDVKM. V lost 2 bases and J lost 3, with 7 bases in between.

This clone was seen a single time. In nucleotides, the CDR3 is TGTGCCAGTAGTACCCCCGCGGGAGATACGCAGTATTTT. As protein: CASSTPAGDTQYF. The chain recombines TRBV19 with TRBJ2-3, with TRBD2 as a possible D gene (5 bases). The germline CDR1 and CDR2 sequences are LNHDA and SQIVND (reference sequence). V was shortened by 4 bases and J by 5 bases, with 10 bases between the two germline ends. The CDR3 totals 13 residues.

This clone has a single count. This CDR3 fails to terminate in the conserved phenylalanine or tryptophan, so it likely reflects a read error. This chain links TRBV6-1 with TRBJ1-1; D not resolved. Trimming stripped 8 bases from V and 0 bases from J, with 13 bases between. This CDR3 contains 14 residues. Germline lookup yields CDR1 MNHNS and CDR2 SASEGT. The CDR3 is CASVKRVMNTEAFL. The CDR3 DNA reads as TGTGCCAGCGTAAAAAGGGTAATGAACACTGAAGCTTTCCTT.

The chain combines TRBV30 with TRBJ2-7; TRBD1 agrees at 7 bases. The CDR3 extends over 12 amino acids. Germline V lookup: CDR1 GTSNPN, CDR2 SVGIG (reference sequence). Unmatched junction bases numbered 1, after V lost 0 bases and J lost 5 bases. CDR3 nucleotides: TGTGCCTGGAGTGTACAGGGGAACGAGCAGTACTTC. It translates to CAWSVQGNEQYF. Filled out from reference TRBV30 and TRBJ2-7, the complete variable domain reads SQTIHQWPATLVQPVGSPLSLECTVEGTSNPNLYWYRQAAGRGLQLLFYSVGIGQISSEVPQNLSASRPQDRQFILSSKKLLLSDSGFYLCAWSVQGNEQYFGPGTRLTVT.

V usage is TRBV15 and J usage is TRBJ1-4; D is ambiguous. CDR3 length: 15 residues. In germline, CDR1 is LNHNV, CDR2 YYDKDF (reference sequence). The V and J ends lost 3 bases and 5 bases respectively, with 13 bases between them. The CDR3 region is CATSRDHVTNEKLFF. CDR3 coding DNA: TGTGCCACCAGCAGGGATCACGTAACAAATGAAAAACTGTTTTTT.

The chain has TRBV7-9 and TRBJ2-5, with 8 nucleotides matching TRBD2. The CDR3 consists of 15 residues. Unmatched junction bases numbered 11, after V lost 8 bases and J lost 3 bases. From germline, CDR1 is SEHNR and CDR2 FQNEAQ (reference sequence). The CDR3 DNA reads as TGTGCCAGCCGGCCCGTCACTAGCGGAGAAGAGACCCAGTACTTC. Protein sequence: CASRPVTSGEETQYF.

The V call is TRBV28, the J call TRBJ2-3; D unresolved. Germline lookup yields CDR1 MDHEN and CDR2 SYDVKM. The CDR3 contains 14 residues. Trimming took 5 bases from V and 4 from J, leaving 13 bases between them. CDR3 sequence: CASSHRLLPDTQYF. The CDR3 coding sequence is TGTGCCAGCAGTCACCGTCTTCTACCAGATACGCAGTATTTT.

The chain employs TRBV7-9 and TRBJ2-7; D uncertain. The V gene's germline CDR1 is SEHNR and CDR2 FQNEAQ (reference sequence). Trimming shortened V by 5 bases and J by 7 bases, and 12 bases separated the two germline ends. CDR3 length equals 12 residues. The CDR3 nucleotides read TGTGCCAGCAGCCCCGACTGGTGGGAGCAGTACTTC. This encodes CASSPDWWEQYF. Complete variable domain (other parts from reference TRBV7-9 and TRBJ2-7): DTGVSQNPRHKITKRGQNVTFRCDPISEHNRLYWYRQTLGQGPEFLTYFQNEAQLEKSRLLSDRFSAERPKGSFSTLEIQRTEQGDSAMYLCASSPDWWEQYFGPGTRLTVT.

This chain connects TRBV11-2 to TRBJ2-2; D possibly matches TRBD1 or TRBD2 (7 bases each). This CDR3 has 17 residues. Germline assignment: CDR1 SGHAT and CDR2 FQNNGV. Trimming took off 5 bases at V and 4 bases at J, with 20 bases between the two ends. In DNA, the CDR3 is TGTGCCAGCAGCCCCGTCGACCCCAGGGGGGGCACCGGGGAGCTGTTTTTT. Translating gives CASSPVDPRGGTGELFF.

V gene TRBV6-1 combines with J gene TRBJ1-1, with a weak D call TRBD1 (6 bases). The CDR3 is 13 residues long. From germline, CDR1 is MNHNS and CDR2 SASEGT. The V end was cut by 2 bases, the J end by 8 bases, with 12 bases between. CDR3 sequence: CASSERGSREAFF. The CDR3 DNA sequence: TGTGCCAGCAGTGAAAGGGGGTCCCGGGAAGCTTTCTTT.